This is a list of T cell receptor beta chains from one sample in a study of T cell responses to AZD1222 COVID-19 vaccine. TCRdb keeps only in-frame clones here, not all; method: immunoSEQ multiplex PCR. This sample has around 200,000 clones, with around 94% found just once. The sequencing here drew on peripheral blood, taken 28 days after the second AZD1222 dose. Every receptor here comes from an adult who received the AZD1222 COVID-19 vaccine. Each CDR3 is given with its conserved first and last residue. A D gene is named only where the DNA matches it firmly. A clone size is listed for some rows: how often the clone was seen (once, few, many), or a class if it is expanded.

cdr3_aa: CASSPQVSGNTTYF
cdr3_nt: TGTGCCAGCTCACCACAGGTCTCTGGAAACACCACATATTTT
d_call: -
v_call: TRBV18
j_call: TRBJ1-3
clone_size: once

cdr3_aa: CASSPRDSNMNTEAFF
cdr3_nt: TGCGCCAGCAGCCCCCGGGACTCAAACATGAACACTGAAGCTTTCTTT
d_call: -
v_call: TRBV5-1
j_call: TRBJ1-1
clone_size: -

cdr3_aa: CASSGEGWSNQPQHF
cdr3_nt: TGTGCCAGTAGTGGGGAGGGCTGGAGCAATCAGCCCCAGCATTTT
d_call: -
v_call: TRBV19
j_call: TRBJ1-5
clone_size: -

cdr3_aa: CASSPQLKVAGVIGNIQYF
cdr3_nt: TGTGCCAGCAGTCCTCAGCTAAAGGTAGCGGGAGTAATAGGAAACATTCAGTACTTC
d_call: TRBD2
v_call: TRBV7-9
j_call: TRBJ2-4
clone_size: -

cdr3_aa: CASSQGRLGGEKLFF
cdr3_nt: TGTGCCAGCAGCCAAGGACGCCTCGGAGGTGAAAAACTGTTTTTT
d_call: -
v_call: TRBV5-8
j_call: TRBJ1-4
clone_size: -

cdr3_aa: CSARGTGNTEAFF
cdr3_nt: TGCAGCGCTCGCGGGACAGGGAACACTGAAGCTTTCTTT
d_call: TRBD1
v_call: TRBV29-1
j_call: TRBJ1-1
clone_size: -

cdr3_aa: CSALGQGGYTF
cdr3_nt: TGCAGTGCCCTAGGACAGGGAGGCTACACCTTC
d_call: TRBD1
v_call: TRBV20-1
j_call: TRBJ1-2
clone_size: -

cdr3_aa: CASSLSRVREQYF
cdr3_nt: TGTGCCAGCAGTTTATCTCGTGTTCGAGAGCAGTACTTC
d_call: -
v_call: TRBV28
j_call: TRBJ2-7
clone_size: -

cdr3_aa: CASSLRAGGLLSANEQFF
cdr3_nt: TGTGCCAGCAGTTTAAGGGCAGGGGGACTCCTAAGTGCCAATGAGCAGTTCTTC
d_call: -
v_call: TRBV27
j_call: TRBJ2-1
clone_size: -

cdr3_aa: CSAPRAGAFF
cdr3_nt: TGCAGTGCTCCACGAGCAGGGGCTTTCTTT
d_call: -
v_call: TRBV20-1
j_call: TRBJ1-1
clone_size: -

cdr3_aa: CASSLLGTGYGYTF
cdr3_nt: TGTGCCAGCAGTCTACTCGGCACAGGGTATGGCTACACCTTC
d_call: -
v_call: TRBV6-6
j_call: TRBJ1-2
clone_size: few

cdr3_aa: CASSFLLAGGHNEQFF
cdr3_nt: TGTGCCAGCAGCTTCTTGCTAGCGGGGGGCCACAATGAGCAGTTCTTC
d_call: TRBD2
v_call: TRBV7-2
j_call: TRBJ2-1
clone_size: -

cdr3_aa: CASIPSRVRRGDSPLHF
cdr3_nt: TGTGCCAGCATTCCTTCCCGAGTCAGGCGGGGGGATTCACCCCTCCACTTT
d_call: -
v_call: TRBV28
j_call: TRBJ1-6
clone_size: -

cdr3_aa: CASSLPGGYEQYF
cdr3_nt: TGTGCCAGCAGCCTCCCTGGGGGCTACGAGCAGTACTTC
d_call: -
v_call: TRBV5-6
j_call: TRBJ2-7
clone_size: -

cdr3_aa: CASSPHGGQMTEAFF
cdr3_nt: TGTGCCAGCAGCCCACATGGGGGGCAGATGACTGAAGCTTTCTTT
d_call: -
v_call: TRBV7-3
j_call: TRBJ1-1
clone_size: -

cdr3_aa: CASTGRQGRTEAFF
cdr3_nt: TGTGCCAGCACTGGGCGACAGGGAAGGACTGAAGCTTTCTTT
d_call: TRBD1
v_call: TRBV27
j_call: TRBJ1-1
clone_size: -

cdr3_aa: CASSSPPGTGHHGYTF
cdr3_nt: TGTGCCAGCAGTTCCCCCCCCGGGACAGGGCACCATGGCTACACCTTC
d_call: TRBD1
v_call: TRBV28
j_call: TRBJ1-2
clone_size: -

cdr3_aa: CASSLEYRDVGNTIYF
cdr3_nt: TGCGCCAGCAGCTTGGAGTATCGGGACGTTGGAAACACCATATATTTT
d_call: -
v_call: TRBV5-1
j_call: TRBJ1-3
clone_size: -

cdr3_aa: CASSSLFHTQYF
cdr3_nt: TGTGCCAGCAGCTCCCTCTTCCATACGCAGTATTTT
d_call: -
v_call: TRBV7-3
j_call: TRBJ2-3
clone_size: once

cdr3_aa: CASSVGGDIRNNEQFF
cdr3_nt: TGTGCCAGCAGCGTAGGAGGGGACATCCGTAACAATGAGCAGTTCTTC
d_call: -
v_call: TRBV2
j_call: TRBJ2-1
clone_size: -

cdr3_aa: CASSYGTTELFF
cdr3_nt: TGCGCCAGCAGCTATGGAACTACGGAACTGTTTTTT
d_call: -
v_call: TRBV4-3
j_call: TRBJ1-4
clone_size: -

cdr3_aa: CATSRGTGSGANVLTF
cdr3_nt: TGTGCCACCAGCAGGGGGACAGGTTCCGGGGCCAACGTCCTGACTTTC
d_call: TRBD1
v_call: TRBV15
j_call: TRBJ2-6
clone_size: -

cdr3_aa: CASSLYQGATYEQYF
cdr3_nt: TGTGCCAGCAGTTTATACCAGGGGGCAACCTACGAGCAGTACTTC
d_call: TRBD1
v_call: TRBV27
j_call: TRBJ2-7
clone_size: -

cdr3_aa: CASSLAGTGGYGYTF
cdr3_nt: TGTGCCAGCAGTTTAGCCGGGACAGGGGGCTATGGCTACACCTTC
d_call: TRBD1
v_call: TRBV28
j_call: TRBJ1-2
clone_size: -

cdr3_aa: CAISEGISNQPQHF
cdr3_nt: TGTGCCATCAGTGAGGGTATTAGCAATCAGCCCCAGCATTTT
d_call: -
v_call: TRBV10-3
j_call: TRBJ1-5
clone_size: -

cdr3_aa: CASSLDPGLASGFTDTQYF
cdr3_nt: TGTGCCAGCAGCTTAGATCCTGGCCTGGCTAGCGGATTCACAGATACGCAGTATTTT
d_call: TRBD2
v_call: TRBV11-2
j_call: TRBJ2-3
clone_size: -

cdr3_aa: CASSSGTANTEAFF
cdr3_nt: TGTGCCAGCAGTTCCGGGACCGCGAACACTGAAGCTTTCTTT
d_call: -
v_call: TRBV27
j_call: TRBJ1-1
clone_size: once

cdr3_aa: CASSAGTGNEYGYTF
cdr3_nt: TGCGCCAGCAGCGCCGGGACAGGAAATGAATATGGCTACACCTTC
d_call: TRBD1
v_call: TRBV5-1
j_call: TRBJ1-2
clone_size: once

cdr3_aa: CASSEAPEGVNYGYTF
cdr3_nt: TGTGCCAGCAGTGAAGCTCCAGAGGGGGTTAACTATGGCTACACCTTC
d_call: -
v_call: TRBV6-1
j_call: TRBJ1-2
clone_size: -

cdr3_aa: CSVATGGGNQPQHF
cdr3_nt: TGCAGCGTGGCGACAGGGGGCGGCAATCAGCCCCAGCATTTT
d_call: TRBD1
v_call: TRBV29-1
j_call: TRBJ1-5
clone_size: -

cdr3_aa: CASSLRGYVANEKLFF
cdr3_nt: TGTGCCAGCAGCTTGCGGGGTTACGTCGCCAATGAAAAACTGTTTTTT
d_call: -
v_call: TRBV5-6
j_call: TRBJ1-4
clone_size: -

cdr3_aa: CASSLSGGFSYEQYF
cdr3_nt: TGTGCCAGCAGCTTGTCCGGGGGATTCTCCTACGAGCAGTACTTC
d_call: -
v_call: TRBV5-6
j_call: TRBJ2-7
clone_size: -

cdr3_aa: CSVEWVYGYTF
cdr3_nt: TGCAGCGTTGAATGGGTCTATGGCTACACCTTC
d_call: -
v_call: TRBV29-1
j_call: TRBJ1-2
clone_size: once

cdr3_aa: CASSSILVHTNEQFF
cdr3_nt: TGTGCCAGCAGTTCCATTCTAGTTCATACGAATGAGCAGTTCTTC
d_call: -
v_call: TRBV3-1/TRBV3-2
j_call: TRBJ2-1
clone_size: -

cdr3_aa: CASSLEVLRGQDTQYF
cdr3_nt: TGTGCCAGCAGCTTAGAAGTTTTGAGGGGCCAAGATACGCAGTATTTT
d_call: -
v_call: TRBV11-2
j_call: TRBJ2-3
clone_size: -

cdr3_aa: CATSPIGEKLFF
cdr3_nt: TGTGCCACCAGCCCGATCGGAGAAAAACTGTTTTTT
d_call: -
v_call: TRBV15
j_call: TRBJ1-4
clone_size: once

cdr3_aa: CASSPWLRGDEQYF
cdr3_nt: TGTGCCAGCAGCCCCTGGCTTAGGGGGGACGAGCAGTACTTC
d_call: -
v_call: TRBV3-1/TRBV3-2
j_call: TRBJ2-7
clone_size: -

cdr3_aa: CASSSYSDRGNYGYTF
cdr3_nt: TGTGCCAGCAGCTCCTACTCAGACAGGGGCAACTATGGCTACACCTTC
d_call: TRBD1
v_call: TRBV7-9
j_call: TRBJ1-2
clone_size: -

cdr3_aa: CASSQDIELDSYNEQFF
cdr3_nt: TGCGCCAGCAGCCAAGATATAGAACTGGACTCCTACAATGAGCAGTTCTTC
d_call: -
v_call: TRBV4-1
j_call: TRBJ2-1
clone_size: -

cdr3_aa: CASSFRQGVSYNEQFF
cdr3_nt: TGTGCCAGCAGCTTCAGACAGGGGGTCTCCTACAATGAGCAGTTCTTC
d_call: TRBD1
v_call: TRBV7-9
j_call: TRBJ2-1
clone_size: -

cdr3_aa: CASRRLISAETQYF
cdr3_nt: TGTGCCAGCAGGAGGCTTATAAGTGCCGAGACCCAGTACTTC
d_call: -
v_call: TRBV9
j_call: TRBJ2-5
clone_size: -

cdr3_aa: CASSEDRRVNQPQHF
cdr3_nt: TGTGCCAGCAGTGAAGATCGAAGGGTCAATCAGCCCCAGCATTTT
d_call: -
v_call: TRBV6-1
j_call: TRBJ1-5
clone_size: -

cdr3_aa: CASSEGRRVRGLSREQYF
cdr3_nt: TGTGCCAGCAGTGAAGGGCGCCGGGTCAGAGGTCTATCACGGGAGCAGTACTTC
d_call: -
v_call: TRBV2
j_call: TRBJ2-7
clone_size: -

cdr3_aa: CSATSGLSYNEQFF
cdr3_nt: TGCAGCGCAACTAGCGGCCTCTCCTACAATGAGCAGTTCTTC
d_call: TRBD2
v_call: TRBV29-1
j_call: TRBJ2-1
clone_size: -

cdr3_aa: CASTTKGTGELFF
cdr3_nt: TGTGCCAGCACCACAAAGGGGACCGGGGAGCTGTTTTTT
d_call: -
v_call: TRBV7-9
j_call: TRBJ2-2
clone_size: -

cdr3_aa: CASSPRQAPGDYYGYTF
cdr3_nt: TGTGCCAGCAGTCCCCGACAGGCCCCAGGGGACTACTATGGCTACACCTTC
d_call: -
v_call: TRBV27
j_call: TRBJ1-2
clone_size: -

cdr3_aa: CASSEDRIAEAFF
cdr3_nt: TGTGCCAGCAGTGAGGATAGGATTGCTGAAGCTTTCTTT
d_call: -
v_call: TRBV6-1
j_call: TRBJ1-1
clone_size: -

cdr3_aa: CASSPEGTVASYEQYF
cdr3_nt: TGTGCCAGCTCACCAGAAGGGACCGTCGCCTCCTACGAGCAGTACTTC
d_call: -
v_call: TRBV18
j_call: TRBJ2-7
clone_size: once

cdr3_aa: CASSFGANTEAFF
cdr3_nt: TGTGCCAGCAGTTTTGGCGCGAACACTGAAGCTTTCTTT
d_call: -
v_call: TRBV27
j_call: TRBJ1-1
clone_size: -

cdr3_aa: CASSLGVGANGYTF
cdr3_nt: TGTGCCAGCAGCTTAGGGGTCGGGGCGAATGGCTACACCTTC
d_call: -
v_call: TRBV11-2
j_call: TRBJ1-2
clone_size: -

cdr3_aa: CASSLWGAGNTIYF
cdr3_nt: TGTGCCAGCAGCTTGTGGGGAGCTGGAAACACCATATATTTT
d_call: -
v_call: TRBV5-6
j_call: TRBJ1-3
clone_size: -

cdr3_aa: CASSYLAGGRNEQFF
cdr3_nt: TGTGCCAGCAGTTACCTAGCGGGAGGAAGGAATGAGCAGTTCTTC
d_call: TRBD2
v_call: TRBV6-2/TRBV6-3
j_call: TRBJ2-1
clone_size: -

cdr3_aa: CASSGNYNSPLHF
cdr3_nt: TGTGCCAGCAGTGGGAACTATAATTCACCCCTCCACTTT
d_call: -
v_call: TRBV12-3/TRBV12-4
j_call: TRBJ1-6
clone_size: few

cdr3_aa: CASSSLTGNEQFF
cdr3_nt: TGTGCCAGCAGCTCCCTGACAGGGAACGAGCAGTTCTTC
d_call: TRBD1
v_call: TRBV11-2
j_call: TRBJ2-1
clone_size: -

cdr3_aa: CASCTQPGQGLYNEQFF
cdr3_nt: TGTGCCAGTTGTACACAGCCGGGACAGGGTCTTTACAATGAGCAGTTCTTC
d_call: TRBD1
v_call: TRBV19
j_call: TRBJ2-1
clone_size: -